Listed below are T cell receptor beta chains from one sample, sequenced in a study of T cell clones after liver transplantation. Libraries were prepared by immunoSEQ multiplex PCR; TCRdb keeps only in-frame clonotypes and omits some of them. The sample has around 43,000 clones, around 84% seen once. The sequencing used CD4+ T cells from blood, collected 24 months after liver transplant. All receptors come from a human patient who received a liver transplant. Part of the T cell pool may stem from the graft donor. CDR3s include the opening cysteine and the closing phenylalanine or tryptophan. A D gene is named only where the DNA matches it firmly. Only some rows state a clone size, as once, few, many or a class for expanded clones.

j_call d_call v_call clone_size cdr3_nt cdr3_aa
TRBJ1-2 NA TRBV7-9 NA TGTGCCAGCAGCTTAGCTTTACAAGGCTACACCTTC CASSLALQGYTF
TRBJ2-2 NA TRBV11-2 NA TGTGCCAGCAGCTTAACTCTCACCGGGGAGCTGTTTTTT CASSLTLTGELFF
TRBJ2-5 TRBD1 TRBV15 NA TGTGCCACCAGCGGAAACAGGGGAAGGGAGACCCAGTACTTC CATSGNRGRETQYF
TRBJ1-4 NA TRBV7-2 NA TGTGCCAGCAGCTTATGGGGGGGTGAAAAACTGTTTTTT CASSLWGGEKLFF
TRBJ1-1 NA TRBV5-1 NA TGCGCCAGCAGCTTGGTTGGGGCATCCACTGAAGCTTTCTTT CASSLVGASTEAFF
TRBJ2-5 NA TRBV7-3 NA TGTGCCAGCTCTAGAGGTGCCAAAGAGACCCAGTACTTC CASSRGAKETQYF
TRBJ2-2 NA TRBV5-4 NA TGTGCCAGCAGCTTGGGGCCCCTCCCAGGGTCCGGGGAGCTGTTTTTT CASSLGPLPGSGELFF
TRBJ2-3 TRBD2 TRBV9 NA TGTGCCAGCAGCCCAACTTGGACTAGCGGCACAGATACGCAGTATTTT CASSPTWTSGTDTQYF
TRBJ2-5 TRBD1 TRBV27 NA TGTGCCAGCAGTCCCGGGACAGGGGCGTTTAGAAGGGAGACCCAGTACTTC CASSPGTGAFRRETQYF
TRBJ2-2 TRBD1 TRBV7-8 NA TGTGCCAGCAGCTTCCTCCCTGGGACAGCTCACGGGGAGCTGTTTTTT CASSFLPGTAHGELFF
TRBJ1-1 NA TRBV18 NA TGTGCCAGCTCACCACCGGTTGGGGTTGCGGCTGAAGCTTTCTTT CASSPPVGVAAEAFF
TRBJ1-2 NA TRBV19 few TGTGCCAGTAGGCCACCGGGCCAAGGGATTGAGGGCTACACCTTC CASRPPGQGIEGYTF
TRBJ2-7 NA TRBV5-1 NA TGCGCCAGCAGCTTGCGCCTCAGGGACGAGCAGTACTTC CASSLRLRDEQYF
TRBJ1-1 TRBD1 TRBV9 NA TGTGCCAGCAGCGTAGCCCCCCCGGGACAGGGGAGCACTGAAGCTTTCTTT CASSVAPPGQGSTEAFF
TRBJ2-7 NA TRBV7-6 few TGTGCCAGCAGCTTAGAGGACCGATCCTACGAGCAGTACTTC CASSLEDRSYEQYF